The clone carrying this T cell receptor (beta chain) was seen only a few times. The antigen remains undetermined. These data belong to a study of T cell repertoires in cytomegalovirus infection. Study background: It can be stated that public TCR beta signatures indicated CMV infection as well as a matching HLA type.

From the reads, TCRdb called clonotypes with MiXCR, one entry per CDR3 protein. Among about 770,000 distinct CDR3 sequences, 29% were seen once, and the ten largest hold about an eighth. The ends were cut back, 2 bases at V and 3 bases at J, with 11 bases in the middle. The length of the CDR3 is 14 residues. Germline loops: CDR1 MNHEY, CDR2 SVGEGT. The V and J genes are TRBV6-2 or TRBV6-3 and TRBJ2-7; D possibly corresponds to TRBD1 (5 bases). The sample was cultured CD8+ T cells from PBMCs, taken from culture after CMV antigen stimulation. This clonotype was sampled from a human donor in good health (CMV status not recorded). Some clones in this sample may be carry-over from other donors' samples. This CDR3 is CASSYLGPHYEQYV. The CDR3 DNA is TGTGCCAGCAGTTACCTGGGGCCCCACTACGAGCAGTACGTC.